A selection of T cell receptor beta chains follows, all from one sample in a study of T cell responses to AZD1222 COVID-19 vaccine. Data came from immunoSEQ multiplex PCR; TCRdb stores just in-frame clones and leaves some out. In the table there are about 150,000 clones, about nine tenths of which are singletons. The starting material was peripheral blood, obtained 28 days after the second AZD1222 dose. These receptors originate from an adult who received the AZD1222 COVID-19 vaccine. Each CDR3 is given with its conserved first and last residue. The D gene is left open where the match is weak. Rows may omit the clone size; those that give it use once, few, many or a size class.

v_call,j_call,d_call,clone_size,cdr3_aa,cdr3_nt
TRBV6-6,TRBJ1-6,TRBD1,-,CASRGQNNSPLHF,TGTGCCAGCAGGGGACAGAATAATTCACCCCTCCACTTT
TRBV9,TRBJ1-5,-,-,CASSVGSNQPQHF,TGTGCCAGCAGTGTTGGAAGCAATCAGCCCCAGCATTTT
TRBV6-5,TRBJ2-7,-,-,CASNLGERYEQYF,TGTGCCAGCAACCTAGGGGAAAGGTACGAGCAGTACTTC
TRBV25-1,TRBJ1-2,TRBD1,-,CASSRTGGYYGYTF,TGTGCCAGCAGTCGGACAGGAGGGTACTATGGCTACACCTTC
TRBV5-4,TRBJ1-5,TRBD1,-,CASSLEGQKGNQPQHF,TGTGCCAGCAGCTTGGAGGGACAGAAGGGCAATCAGCCCCAGCATTTT
TRBV6-1,TRBJ2-3,-,-,CASSEGRGADTQYF,TGTGCCAGCAGTGAAGGGCGTGGGGCAGATACGCAGTATTTT
TRBV7-9,TRBJ1-6,-,-,CASSLVGSYNSPLHF,TGTGCCAGCAGCTTAGTCGGCTCCTATAATTCACCCCTCCACTTT
TRBV2,TRBJ1-5,-,once,CASSPRIGGARSNQPQHF,TGTGCCAGCAGTCCCCGGATAGGGGGGGCCCGAAGCAATCAGCCCCAGCATTTT
TRBV4-1,TRBJ2-7,-,-,CASSPRTANSYEQYF,TGCGCCAGCAGCCCGAGGACAGCCAACTCCTACGAGCAGTACTTC
TRBV7-3,TRBJ2-1,-,-,CASSAQSSGSYNEQFF,TGTGCCAGCAGCGCCCAATCAAGCGGCTCCTACAATGAGCAGTTCTTC
TRBV5-1,TRBJ2-1,-,-,CASSETRIISEQFF,TGCGCCAGCAGCGAAACGCGGATTATAAGTGAGCAGTTCTTC
TRBV18,TRBJ2-3,-,-,CASSPDVTDTQYF,TGTGCCAGCTCACCGGACGTCACAGATACGCAGTATTTT
TRBV28,TRBJ2-7,TRBD2,-,CASGVSGIYEQYF,TGTGCCAGCGGGGTAAGCGGGATCTACGAGCAGTACTTC
TRBV6-2/TRBV6-3,TRBJ2-5,TRBD2,-,CASSGLAGEETQYF,TGTGCCAGCAGTGGTCTAGCGGGGGAAGAGACCCAGTACTTC
TRBV19,TRBJ2-3,-,-,CASSWPGGTDTQYF,TGTGCCAGTAGTTGGCCGGGGGGCACAGATACGCAGTATTTT
TRBV6-1,TRBJ1-5,TRBD1,-,CASSGARQGPSNQPQHF,TGTGCCAGCAGTGGCGCCCGACAGGGGCCGAGCAATCAGCCCCAGCATTTT
TRBV6-5,TRBJ2-3,-,-,CASSYGDPSTDTQYF,TGTGCCAGCAGTTACGGGGACCCGAGCACAGATACGCAGTATTTT
TRBV28,TRBJ2-1,-,-,CASRGGPKYNEQFF,TGTGCCAGCAGGGGGGGACCGAAGTACAATGAGCAGTTCTTC
TRBV7-9,TRBJ1-1,TRBD1,-,CASSSWGQGAETEAFF,TGTGCCAGCAGCTCATGGGGACAGGGGGCAGAAACTGAAGCTTTCTTT
TRBV7-2,TRBJ2-1,-,-,CASSLDGNYNEQFF,TGTGCCAGCAGCTTAGACGGGAACTACAATGAGCAGTTCTTC
TRBV11-3,TRBJ2-7,-,once,CASSLQGSYEQYF,TGTGCCAGCAGCTTGCAGGGATCCTACGAGCAGTACTTC
TRBV9,TRBJ2-3,TRBD2,-,CASSVGGTTFSTDTQYF,TGTGCCAGCAGCGTAGGAGGGACTACTTTTAGCACAGATACGCAGTATTTT
TRBV5-8,TRBJ2-7,TRBD2,-,CASSLLAGGGEQYF,TGTGCCAGCAGCTTGCTAGCGGGAGGGGGCGAGCAGTACTTC
TRBV18,TRBJ2-7,-,-,CASSPPGTGNEQYF,TGTGCCAGCTCACCACCGGGTACGGGGAACGAGCAGTACTTC
TRBV9,TRBJ2-1,TRBD2,-,CASSAGGTGLAGHNEQFF,TGTGCCAGCAGCGCGGGGGGAACGGGACTAGCGGGGCACAATGAGCAGTTCTTC
TRBV6-2/TRBV6-3,TRBJ1-1,TRBD1,-,CASSYAGTGVKTEAFF,TGTGCCAGCAGTTACGCGGGGACAGGGGTAAAGACTGAAGCTTTCTTT
TRBV9,TRBJ1-2,TRBD1,-,CASSPTGGEGYTF,TGTGCCAGCAGCCCTACAGGGGGCGAAGGCTACACCTTC
TRBV19,TRBJ1-5,-,-,CASSQNSGSNQPQHF,TGTGCCAGTAGTCAAAATTCAGGTTCCAATCAGCCCCAGCATTTT
TRBV10-1,TRBJ2-7,TRBD2,-,CASSPSGSFTEQYF,TGCGCCAGCAGCCCTAGCGGGAGCTTCACCGAGCAGTACTTC